This T cell receptor beta chain comes out of a study of tumor and adjacent non-tumor tissue in lung cancer. The study, taken as a whole, reports: Compared with tumor, normal lung showed significantly lower TCR diversity. Top 100 clones took a larger repertoire share in normal lung.

A modified ARM-PCR protocol with three rounds of nested PCR amplified TCRbeta. Each CDR3 protein is one row after TCRdb ran MiXCR on the multiplex PCR reads. The sample shows 90,000 to 100,000 distinct CDR3 sequences, 75% to 85% of them seen only once. The CDR3 is 14 amino acids. Germline values: CDR1 SQVTM, CDR2 ANQGSEA. V gave up 4 bases and J gave up 4 bases; unmatched junction bases: 7. RNA was extracted from bulk tissue without any cell sorting. More than 3 cm separated this lung sample from the edge of the tumor. The sample holds many counts of this clonotype. Its antigen is unidentified. This clonotype was sampled from a man in his fifties or sixties with small cell lung cancer. Input material: distant non-tumor lung tissue. The V and J genes are TRBV29-1 and TRBJ1-2; TRBD1 matches at 9 bases. CDR3 sequence: CSVATGGLGYGYTF. The CDR3 nucleotides are TGCAGCGTTGCGACAGGGGGATTAGGCTATGGCTACACCTTC.